The subject of this entry is one T cell receptor (beta chain). The sample holds many counts of this clonotype. Its antigen is unknown. The record has no base qualities; no much larger clone is one base away. Genomic DNA was used as template for profiling of TCR beta VDJ combinations and CDR3 sequences. An Illumina HiSeq 2000 was the platform used for TCR repertoire sequencing. The original pipeline was this. Repertoire assessment relied on Simpson's diversity index, CDR3 size and DJ length profiles, and TRBV/TRBJ rearrangement plots. The immunodominant clone was defined as the most abundant DNA sequence in deep sequencing data. CDR3 amino acid sequences were screened for sharing across subjects and were compared with published repertoires and the VDJdb database. TCRdb reworked the public reads: Q25 trimming with fastp, MiXCR clone assembly, productive beta chains retained. Each entry is one CDR3 protein sequence, shown with its most common DNA and genes. V and J calls and clone size were set by TCRdb, not the authors. The sample has some 140,000 distinct CDR3 sequences on record, around 41% of them singletons. The leading ten clones occupy 8% to 9% of the sample.

TCR repertoires of sorted CD4+ and CD8+ blood T cells from severe aplastic anemia patients and healthy subjects were deep-sequenced in the study. Ficoll-Paque density gradient centrifugation was used to isolate peripheral blood mononuclear cells. Before DNA extraction, CD4+ and CD8+ T cells were sorted by FACS or by magnetic beads. CDR1 and CDR2 are drawn from the germline V gene: MGHRA, YSYEKL. The CDR3 starts with the cysteine, ends with the phenylalanine, and has 13 residues. Just CDR3 DNA is preserved here, 39 bases in frame from base 1. The V end loses 8 bases and the J end loses 4 bases, and a stretch of 14 bases separates them. The data originate from a study of CD8+CD57+ T cells in acquired aplastic anemia (dated 2018 in TCRdb). With regard to the full study: DNA extracted from sorted CD4+ and CD8+ cells had a mean of about 3.3 ug, with a range of roughly 0.2 to 30 ug. An average of roughly 10 million reads for CD4+ cells and approximately 11 million reads for CD8+ cells was obtained from healthy donor samples.

The paper as a whole reports these results and caveats: Although twenty-nine CD8+ CDR3 sequences were shared by patients and controls, these sequences appeared highly expressed in patients and within the immunodominant clones of patients. No significant difference in CD8+ Simpson's diversity was found between patients and healthy controls (P=0.060).

Sequencing input: sorted CD4+, CD8+, or CD8+CD57+ T cells (not recorded which) from PBMCs. The chain employs TRBV4-1 and TRBJ1-2; TRBD1 could be the D gene, as 5 bases match. The TCR originated in a human donor in good health, serving as a control. The DNA sequence is as follows: TGCGCCAGCGGAGGACGGGGGGGCTATGGCTACACCTTC. It specifies CASGGRGGYGYTF.